These 29 T cell receptor beta chains were sequenced from one sample in a study of graft-versus-host responses after intestinal transplantation. Their specific antigens are unknown. Sequencing was performed with immunoSEQ multiplex PCR; in TCRdb, only in-frame clones are kept and a portion is missing. The table lists 100,000 or so clones, roughly 93% of them singletons. The sequencing here drew on unstimulated CD8+ T cells sorted from spleen or lymph node cells, taken before transplant. The receptors come from a human donor who was the organ donor for an intestinal transplant.

The V gene is TRBV27, the J gene TRBJ2-7; 9 nucleotides match TRBD2. The CDR3 loop spans 16 amino acids. CDR1 and CDR2 from the germline V gene are MNHEY and SMNVEV (reference sequence). Germline trimming cut 2 bases from V and 2 bases from J; bases unmatched to any gene: 7. The CDR3 sequence is CASSLGTAGGAYEQYF. For the CDR3, the DNA is TGTGCCAGCAGTTTAGGAACAGCGGGAGGAGCCTACGAGCAGTACTTC.

The chain employs TRBV5-5 and TRBJ2-7, with a tentative D call TRBD2 (5 bases). V lost 4 bases to trimming and J lost 3 bases, with 14 bases between them. The germline CDR1 and CDR2 sequences are SGHKS and YYEKEE (reference sequence). The CDR3 extends over 14 amino acids. CDR3 amino acids: CASSRGSGSYEQYF. DNA of the CDR3: TGTGCCAGCAGCCGCGGCTCGGGGAGCTACGAGCAGTACTTC.

V usage is TRBV11-2 and J usage is TRBJ2-7; D unresolved. The germline V gene encodes CDR1 SGHAT and CDR2 FQNNGV. V lost 2 bases, J lost 3 bases, and 14 bases lay in between. The CDR3 loop spans 15 amino acids. The CDR3 nucleotides are TGTGCCAGCAGCTTAATGTCCCCCAATGTCTACGAGCAGTACTTC. It encodes CASSLMSPNVYEQYF. The complete variable domain, with remaining parts taken from reference TRBV11-2 and TRBJ2-7, reads EAGVAQSPRYKIIEKRQSVAFWCNPISGHATLYWYQQILGQGPKLLIQFQNNGVVDDSQLPKDRFSAERLKGVDSTLKIQPAKLEDSAVYLCASSLMSPNVYEQYFGPGTRLTVT.

This clone was recorded only once. The chain links TRBV29-1 to TRBJ1-2, with 10 bases lining up with TRBD1. Germline loops: CDR1 SQVTM, CDR2 ANQGSEA. This CDR3 contains 13 residues. Trimming cost V 6 bases and J 4 bases; bases outside gene matches: 5. CDR3 loop: CSVGQGTPYGYTF. As DNA, the CDR3 is TGCAGCGTGGGACAGGGGACACCCTATGGCTACACCTTC.

This rearrangement joins TRBV13 to TRBJ2-7, with TRBD2 matching over 10 bases. The V gene end was trimmed by 3 bases and the J gene end by 4 bases; junction bases not matched to a gene: 0. The CDR3 totals 13 residues. Germline values: CDR1 PRHDT, CDR2 FYEKMQ (reference sequence). The CDR3 nucleotides read TGTGCCAGCAGCTTGACTAGCGGGTACGAGCAGTACTTC. Its translation: CASSLTSGYEQYF. The full variable domain, with the rest looked up from reference TRBV13 and TRBJ2-7, is AAGVIQSPRHLIKEKRETATLKCYPIPRHDTVYWYQQGPGQDPQFLISFYEKMQSDKGSIPDRFSAQQFSDYHSELNMSSLELGDSALYFCASSLTSGYEQYFGPGTRLTVT.

J is TRBJ2-7 and V is TRBV7-2; TRBD2 aligns across 10 bases. Germline trimming cut 5 bases from V and 6 bases from J; bases unmatched to any gene: 7. Germline loops: CDR1 SGHTA, CDR2 FQGNSA. CDR3 length equals 14 residues. CDR3 amino acids: CASSLRAGGSEQYF. The CDR3 region has the DNA TGTGCCAGCAGCCTCCGAGCGGGAGGGAGCGAGCAGTACTTC.

The chain joins TRBV9 to TRBJ2-7; TRBD2 matches at 12 bases. Unmatched junction bases numbered 9, after V lost 3 bases and J lost 2 bases. The V gene's germline CDR1 is SGDLS and CDR2 YYNGEE. The CDR3 totals 17 residues. CDR3 DNA sequence: TGTGCCAGCAGCGCGGAGCGACTAGCGGGGGATACCTACGAGCAGTACTTC. This sequence encodes CASSAERLAGDTYEQYF. Full variable domain (outside the CDR3, taken from reference TRBV9 and TRBJ2-7): DSGVTQTPKHLITATGQRVTLRCSPRSGDLSVYWYQQSLDQGLQFLIQYYNGEERAKGNILERFSAQQFPDLHSELNLSSLELGDSALYFCASSAERLAGDTYEQYFGPGTRLTVT.

The chain is built from TRBV7-8 and TRBJ2-3, with 7 bases matching TRBD2. Germline assignment: CDR1 SGHVS and CDR2 FQNEAQ. The CDR3 spans 18 residues. Losses at the gene ends were 5 bases for V and 2 bases for J; bases not matched to a gene: 16. CDR3 protein: CASSPTAGVGVLTDTQYF. CDR3 DNA sequence: TGTGCCAGCAGCCCAACCGCGGGGGTGGGAGTCCTCACAGATACGCAGTATTTT.

The rearrangement uses TRBV6-1 and TRBJ1-6; D gene unclear. Germline values: CDR1 MNHNS, CDR2 SASEGT. With 1 base removed from V and 13 bases from J, the gap between germline ends came to 11 bases. The CDR3 spans 13 residues. CDR3 nucleotide sequence: TGTGCCAGCAGTGAAGATGTTTTAGAGCCCCTCCACTTT. Amino acids: CASSEDVLEPLHF.

V and J are TRBV11-3 and TRBJ1-1, with 7 bases matching TRBD1. The CDR3 consists of 17 residues. Germline V gene lookup returns CDR1 SGHNT and CDR2 YENEEA. The junction had 12 bases not matched to a gene; V was cut back by 5 bases and J by 0 bases. In DNA form, the CDR3 reads TGTGCCAGCAGCCGCAGACAGGGTCTGGAGTTGAACACTGAAGCTTTCTTT. This codes for CASSRRQGLELNTEAFF.

The chain is built from TRBV2 and TRBJ1-2; D call uncertain. Germline CDR1 is SNHLY and CDR2 is FYNNEI. Trimming took 4 bases from V and 0 from J, leaving 6 bases between them. This CDR3 contains 13 residues. The CDR3 reads CASSAFPNYGYTF. The CDR3 DNA reads as TGTGCCAGCAGTGCTTTCCCTAACTATGGCTACACCTTC.

The V and J genes are TRBV27 and TRBJ2-3; no firm D call. V gave up 3 bases and J gave up 1 base, with 8 bases separating them. In germline, CDR1 is MNHEY, CDR2 SMNVEV (reference sequence). The length of the CDR3 is 14 residues. The CDR3 coding sequence is TGTGCCAGCAGTTTCTACCACGGCACAGATACGCAGTATTTT. Translation: CASSFYHGTDTQYF.

The rearrangement links TRBV29-1 to TRBJ2-2; possible D gene TRBD1, 6 bases. V lost 7 bases, J lost 4 bases, and 10 bases lay in between. This CDR3 is 12 amino acids long. Germline CDR1 reads SQVTM; CDR2 reads ANQGSEA. The CDR3 sequence is CSARGGTGELFF. The CDR3 DNA reads as TGCAGCGCCCGAGGGGGCACCGGGGAGCTGTTTTTT.

The chain is built from TRBV7-9 and TRBJ2-2; 7 bases are shared with TRBD1. Germline V gives CDR1 SEHNR, CDR2 FQNEAQ (reference sequence). The trim removed 5 bases at V and 4 bases at J, leaving 7 bases unmatched. CDR3 size: 15 residues. The CDR3 bases are TGTGCCAGCAGCCCCGAGGGGGCGGCCACCGGGGAGCTGTTTTTT. Amino acids: CASSPEGAATGELFF.

A single count supports this clone. V is TRBV5-4 and J is TRBJ2-7, with D possibly matching TRBD1 (5 bases). V lost 4 bases, J lost 0 bases, and 8 bases lay in between. Germline V gene data show CDR1 as SGHNT and CDR2 as YYREEE (reference sequence). CDR3 length: 13 residues. The CDR3 sequence is CASSRQSSYEQYF. In nucleotides, the CDR3 is TGTGCCAGCAGCCGACAGAGCTCCTACGAGCAGTACTTC.

The rearrangement links TRBV7-6 to TRBJ2-2; 15 bases are shared with TRBD2. This CDR3 is built from 19 residues. Trimming cost V 4 bases and J 2 bases; bases outside gene matches: 8. Germline values: CDR1 SGHVS, CDR2 FNYEAQ. This chain's CDR3 is CASSSGTSGGPINTGELFF. The CDR3 DNA is TGTGCCAGCAGCTCCGGGACTAGCGGGGGGCCGATAAACACCGGGGAGCTGTTTTTT. Looking up the rest from reference TRBV7-6 and TRBJ2-2 gives the full variable domain: GAGVSQSPRYKVTKRGQDVALRCDPISGHVSLYWYRQALGQGPEFLTYFNYEAQQDKSGLPNDRFSAERPEGSISTLTIQRTEQRDSAMYRCASSSGTSGGPINTGELFFGEGSRLTVL.

The chain combines TRBV19 with TRBJ1-1; D is unclear. The germline V gene has CDR1 LNHDA and CDR2 SQIVND (reference sequence). Trimming pared 10 bases from V and 1 base from J, leaving 16 bases between. The CDR3 runs 14 residues. CDR3 sequence (DNA): TGTGCCACCTCGCCGGTAGAAAGGAACACTGAAGCTTTCTTT. Its translation: CATSPVERNTEAFF.

The chain is built from TRBV7-2 and TRBJ2-2, with a weak D call TRBD2 (5 bases). From germline, CDR1 is SGHTA and CDR2 FQGNSA. The CDR3 length is 13 residues. With 6 bases removed from V and 4 bases from J, the gap between germline ends came to 9 bases. The CDR3, as DNA: TGTGCCAGCAGTCCTCGGGGCACCGGGGAGCTGTTTTTT. Encoded protein: CASSPRGTGELFF.

As concerns this clone: One junction end disagrees with the germline gene, perhaps due to a read error. V is TRBV10-3 and J is TRBJ1-1, with unresolved D. The CDR3 length is 13 residues. Germline CDR1 is ENHRY and CDR2 is SYGVKD. The CDR3 DNA sequence: TGTGCCACCAGTCCCCCGTCGAACACTGAAGCTTTCTTT. This gives the protein CATSPPSNTEAFF.

Remarks on this clone: Distinct nucleotide sequences in the sample also encode this CDR3. The chain employs TRBV9 and TRBJ2-7; perhaps TRBD2 as D (6 bases). Deletions cut 2 bases from V and 4 bases from J, with 13 bases between. The CDR3 length is 14 residues. Germline V gene sequence: CDR1 SGDLS, CDR2 YYNGEE. The CDR3 sequence: CASSVGGSGYEQYF. In nucleotides, the CDR3 is TGTGCCAGCAGCGTGGGGGGATCGGGGTACGAGCAGTACTTC.

This clone was seen a few times. The chain employs TRBV13 and TRBJ2-2; possible D gene TRBD2, 5 bases. CDR1 and CDR2 (germline): PRHDT, FYEKMQ (reference sequence). V lost 3 bases and J 2 bases, leaving 10 bases between the germline ends. The CDR3 covers 15 residues. CDR3 nucleotide sequence: TGTGCCAGCAGCTTTATAGCGCCAAACACCGGGGAGCTGTTTTTT. Translating gives CASSFIAPNTGELFF.

This chain joins TRBV5-6 and TRBJ1-1; D is possibly TRBD1 (6 bases). The CDR3 has 13 residues. Germline-derived CDR1 and CDR2 are SGHDT and YYEEEE. V lost 7 bases to trimming and J lost 0 bases, with 10 bases between them. CDR3 nucleotide sequence: TGTGCCAGCCAGGACAGCATGAACACTGAAGCTTTCTTT. Protein sequence: CASQDSMNTEAFF. Combining the CDR3 with reference TRBV5-6 and TRBJ1-1 gives the whole variable domain DAGVTQSPTHLIKTRGQQVTLRCSPKSGHDTVSWYQQALGQGPQFIFQYYEEEERQRGNFPDRFSGHQFPNYSSELNVNALLLGDSALYLCASQDSMNTEAFFGQGTRLTVV.

This chain links TRBV6-4 with TRBJ2-1, with TRBD2 matching 14 bases. The germline gives CDR1 MRHNA, CDR2 SNTAGT. CDR3 length equals 15 residues. The ends lost 5 bases at V and 10 bases at J; junction bases unmatched: 7. The DNA of the CDR3 is TGTGCCAGCAGTCCGACTAGCGGGAGGGCCCACGAGCAGTTCTTC. It translates to CASSPTSGRAHEQFF.

CDR3 in amino acids: CASNPDNPRDIKSKDTQYF. The CDR3 nucleotides read TGTGCCAGCAATCCCGATAACCCCCGGGACATCAAATCAAAGGATACGCAGTATTTT. This chain uses TRBV5-4 with TRBJ2-3; TRBD1 might be the D (6 bases). Trimming stripped 6 bases from V and 6 bases from J, with 32 bases between. The germline CDR1 and CDR2 sequences are SGHNT and YYREEE (reference sequence). The CDR3 sequence is 19 residues long. The whole variable domain, filled in from reference TRBV5-4 and TRBJ2-3, reads ETGVTQSPTHLIKTRGQQVTLRCSSQSGHNTVSWYQQALGQGPQFIFQYYREEENGRGNFPPRFSGLQFPNYSSELNVNALELDDSALYLCASNPDNPRDIKSKDTQYFGPGTRLTVL.

The genes are TRBV19 and TRBJ2-1, with 7 bases matching TRBD2. Germline CDR1 and CDR2: LNHDA and SQIVND (reference sequence). After removal of 7 bases from V and 2 bases from J, the junction contained 20 bases not matched to a gene. There are 19 residues in the CDR3. The CDR3 here is CASTPSLAASRTPYNEQFF. CDR3 sequence (DNA): TGTGCCAGTACGCCCTCGCTAGCGGCGTCCCGCACGCCCTACAATGAGCAGTTCTTC.

The chain employs TRBV28 and TRBJ2-3; 8 bases map to TRBD2. V was clipped by 6 bases and J by 6 bases; unmatched bases: 8. Germline V gene sequence: CDR1 MDHEN, CDR2 SYDVKM. This CDR3 region has 14 residues. The CDR3 DNA reads as TGTGCCAGCAGCCTCGGGGAGCGGGAGGATACGCAGTATTTT. As protein: CASSLGEREDTQYF.

V and J are TRBV5-5 and TRBJ1-1, with a weak D call TRBD1 (5 bases). The CDR3 has 14 residues. Trimming took off 1 base at V and 4 bases at J, with 11 bases between the two ends. Per the germline V gene, CDR1 is SGHKS and CDR2 is YYEKEE (reference sequence). CDR3 amino acids: CASSLPGLGTEAFF. CDR3 DNA: TGTGCCAGCAGCTTGCCAGGGTTGGGCACTGAAGCTTTCTTT.

A single count supports this clone. The rearrangement links TRBV29-1 to TRBJ1-1, with D uncertain. Germline CDR1 is SQVTM and CDR2 is ANQGSEA. This CDR3 spans 12 amino acids. In DNA, the CDR3 is TGCAGAGGAGGTCCCGAGGGCACTGAAGCTTTCTTT. It codes for CRGGPEGTEAFF.

The J gene is TRBJ2-1, the V gene TRBV5-4; 9 bases agree with TRBD1. Germline V lookup: CDR1 SGHNT, CDR2 YYREEE (reference sequence). The CDR3 totals 18 residues. The ends lost 2 bases at V and 5 bases at J; junction bases unmatched: 14. In nucleotides, the CDR3 is TGTGCCAGCAGCTTCGGGACAGGGCCGGGGACTACAAACAATGAGCAGTTCTTC. Its protein product is CASSFGTGPGTTNNEQFF.